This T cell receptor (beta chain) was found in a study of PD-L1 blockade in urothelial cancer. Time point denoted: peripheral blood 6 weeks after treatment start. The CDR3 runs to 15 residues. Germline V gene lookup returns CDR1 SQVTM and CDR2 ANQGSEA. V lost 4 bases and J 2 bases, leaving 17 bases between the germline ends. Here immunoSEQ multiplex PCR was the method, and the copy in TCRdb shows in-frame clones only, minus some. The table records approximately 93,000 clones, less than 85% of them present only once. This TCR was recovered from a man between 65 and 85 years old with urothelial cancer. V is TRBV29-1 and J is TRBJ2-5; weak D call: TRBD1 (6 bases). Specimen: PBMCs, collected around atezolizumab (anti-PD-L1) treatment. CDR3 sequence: CSVGSTGSRQETQYF. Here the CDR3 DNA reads TGCAGCGTTGGGTCCACAGGGTCGCGACAAGAGACCCAGTACTTC.